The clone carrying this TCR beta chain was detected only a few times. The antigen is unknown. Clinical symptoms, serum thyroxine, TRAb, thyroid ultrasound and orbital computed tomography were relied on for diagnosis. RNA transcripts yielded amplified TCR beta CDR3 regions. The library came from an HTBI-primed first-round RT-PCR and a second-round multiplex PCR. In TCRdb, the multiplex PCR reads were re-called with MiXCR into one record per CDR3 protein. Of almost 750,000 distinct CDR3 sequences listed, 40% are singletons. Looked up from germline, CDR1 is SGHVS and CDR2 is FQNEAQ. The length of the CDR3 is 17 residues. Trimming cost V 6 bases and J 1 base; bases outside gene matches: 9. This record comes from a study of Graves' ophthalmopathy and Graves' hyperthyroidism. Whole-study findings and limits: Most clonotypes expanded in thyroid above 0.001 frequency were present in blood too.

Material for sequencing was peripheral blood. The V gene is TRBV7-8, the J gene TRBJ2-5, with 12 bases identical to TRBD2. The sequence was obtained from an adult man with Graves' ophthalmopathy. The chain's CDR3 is CASSLGLAGPTQETQYF. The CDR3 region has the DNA TGTGCCAGCAGTTTGGGACTAGCGGGCCCTACCCAAGAGACCCAGTACTTC.